This T cell receptor beta chain was captured by sequencing in a study of T cells after yellow fever vaccination. Each CDR3 protein gets one entry after TCRdb re-called the 5' RACE reads with MiXCR. The table records about 220,000 distinct CDR3 sequences, 3% to 4% of them present only once. With 6 bases removed from V and 0 bases from J, the gap between germline ends came to 11 bases. CDR1 and CDR2 (germline): DFQATT, SNEGSKA (reference sequence). The CDR3 is 13 residues long. This clonotype was counted ten times or more. The material was CD4+ T cells sorted from PBMCs, obtained 10 days after the yellow fever booster vaccination. The chain combines TRBV20-1 with TRBJ1-1; D perhaps matches TRBD1 (6 bases). The source is a man younger than 35 who received the YFV17D yellow fever vaccine. The CDR3 nucleotides read TGCAGTGCCATGGACAGCTTGAACACTGAAGCTTTCTTT. As protein: CSAMDSLNTEAFF.